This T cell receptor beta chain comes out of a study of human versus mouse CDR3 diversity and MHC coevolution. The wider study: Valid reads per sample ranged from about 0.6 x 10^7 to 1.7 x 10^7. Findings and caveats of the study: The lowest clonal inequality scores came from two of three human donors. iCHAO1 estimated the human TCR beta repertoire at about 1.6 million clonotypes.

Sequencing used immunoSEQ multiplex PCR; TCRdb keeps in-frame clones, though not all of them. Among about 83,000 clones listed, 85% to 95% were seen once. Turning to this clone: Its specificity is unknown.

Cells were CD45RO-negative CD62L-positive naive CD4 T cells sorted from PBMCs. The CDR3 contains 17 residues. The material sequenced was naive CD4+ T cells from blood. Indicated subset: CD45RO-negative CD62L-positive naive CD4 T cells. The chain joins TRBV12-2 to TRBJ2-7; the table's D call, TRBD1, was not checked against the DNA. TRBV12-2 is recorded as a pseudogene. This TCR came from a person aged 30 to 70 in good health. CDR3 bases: TGTGCAAGTCGTTCGAAAGAGGGACAGGGCCTCACCTACGAGCAGTACTTC. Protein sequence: CASRSKEGQGLTYEQYF.